A selection of T cell receptor beta chains follows, all from one sample in a study of beta chain features in type 1 diabetes. The data were produced by immunoSEQ multiplex PCR, yet TCRdb's version contains in-frame clones alone and is incomplete. The sample includes some 180,000 clones, 10% to 15% of them seen just once. Source material: central memory CD4+ T cells from blood. The receptors were gathered from a woman aged 18-29 years in good health. Both conserved end residues are part of each CDR3. A D gene is named only where the DNA matches it firmly. Expanded clones are given a class, and other clones once, few, many or no size at all.

TGCGCCAGCAGTCAATCGGCCCCAGGAGGGAGACACGAGCAGTACTTC | CASSQSAPGGRHEQYF | 16 | TRBV23-1 | . | TRBJ2-7 | many
TGTGCCAGCAGCTTAGCCCACTACGAGCAGTACTTC | CASSLAHYEQYF | 12 | TRBV7-8 | . | TRBJ2-7 | .
TGTGCCAGCAGCCCTTCTAGCGTGGGGGGTGCGGATGAGCAGTTCTTC | CASSPSSVGGADEQFF | 16 | TRBV13 | . | TRBJ2-1 | .
TGTGCCAGCACGGGTGACTCCTACGAGCAGTACTTC | CASTGDSYEQYF | 12 | TRBV6-1 | . | TRBJ2-7 | few
TGTGCCAGCAGTTTACCACCGACAGGGGCCCTCAGAGAGACCCAGTACTTC | CASSLPPTGALRETQYF | 17 | TRBV28 | TRBD1 | TRBJ2-5 | .
TGTGCCAGCAGCTTAGTACAGGGGGGCTACGAGCAGTACTTC | CASSLVQGGYEQYF | 14 | TRBV7-2 | TRBD1 | TRBJ2-7 | .
TGTGCCAGCAGCCCGCCGGTGGAGGCTGGCTACACCTTC | CASSPPVEAGYTF | 13 | TRBV4-2 | . | TRBJ1-2 | few
TGTGCCTGGGGGACAGGGACGCCCCTAAACAATCAGCCCCAGCATTTT | CAWGTGTPLNNQPQHF | 16 | TRBV30 | TRBD1 | TRBJ1-5 | few
TGTGCCTGGAGGGATACAGGGAGCCAAAACATTCAGTACTTC | CAWRDTGSQNIQYF | 14 | TRBV30 | . | TRBJ2-4 | few
TGTGCCATCAGTGAGTCTATCTCGGTTAACACCGGGGAGCTGTTTTTT | CAISESISVNTGELFF | 16 | TRBV10-3 | . | TRBJ2-2 | few
TGTGCCAGCAGCCAAACGGGACAGGTAGGGCAGCCCCAGCATTTT | CASSQTGQVGQPQHF | 15 | TRBV7-2 | TRBD1 | TRBJ1-5 | .
TGTGCCAGTAGCCCAGGCTGGGAGACCCAGTACTTC | CASSPGWETQYF | 12 | TRBV19 | . | TRBJ2-5 | .
TGCGCCAGCAGTTTCGGACAGAATGAGCAGTTCTTC | CASSFGQNEQFF | 12 | TRBV5-1 | . | TRBJ2-1 | .
TGTGCCAGCAGCTTAGGCCCCGAGCAGTACTTC | CASSLGPEQYF | 11 | TRBV7-3 | . | TRBJ2-7 | few
TGTGCCAGCAGCTTAGGTGTCACCTCGGGGACCCAGTACTTC | CASSLGVTSGTQYF | 14 | TRBV11-2 | . | TRBJ2-5 | .
TGCGCCAGCAGCTTGGTAGTTGGGACAGGGGAGTCCGAGCAGTACTTC | CASSLVVGTGESEQYF | 16 | TRBV5-1 | TRBD1 | TRBJ2-7 | .
TGTGCCAGCAGCCCGTTTTCGGGAGGACATGAGCAGTTCTTC | CASSPFSGGHEQFF | 14 | TRBV7-9 | TRBD2 | TRBJ2-1 | .
TGCAGCGCTGTCTCTCAGGGAAGTCGTTATGGCTACACCTTC | CSAVSQGSRYGYTF | 14 | TRBV29-1 | . | TRBJ1-2 | .
TGTGCCAGCAGTTACGGGGCAGGCGGAGAGACCCAGTACTTC | CASSYGAGGETQYF | 14 | TRBV6-6 | . | TRBJ2-5 | few
TGTGCCAGCAGTCCCCGACTCAGTGAGCAGTTCTTC | CASSPRLSEQFF | 12 | TRBV28 | . | TRBJ2-1 | few
TGCGCCAGCAGCTTGGCCGTGACAGATCTCGAGCAGTACTTC | CASSLAVTDLEQYF | 14 | TRBV5-1 | . | TRBJ2-7 | .
TGTGCCACCTGCGCTGGAGAGGATCAGCCCCAGCATTTT | CATCAGEDQPQHF | 13 | TRBV2 | . | TRBJ1-5 | .
TGTGCTAGCAGCCCGGCCGGTCTAGCGGGAGCCGATGAGCAGTTCTTC | CASSPAGLAGADEQFF | 16 | TRBV7-7 | TRBD2 | TRBJ2-1 | .
TGTGCCAGCAGAGGACAAACGAACACTGAAGCTTTCTTT | CASRGQTNTEAFF | 13 | TRBV28 | . | TRBJ1-1 | .
TGTGCCAGCAGTTCCTCTAGCGGGAGGGCTCCAGATACGCAGTATTTT | CASSSSSGRAPDTQYF | 16 | TRBV6-5 | TRBD2 | TRBJ2-3 | .
TGTGCCAGCCCGATGCGGCCTGAGCAGTTCTTC | CASPMRPEQFF | 11 | TRBV5-6 | . | TRBJ2-1 | few
TGTGCCAGCAGCCAATCCCTAGCGGGAGGGCCGGTTACCTACGAGCAGTACTTC | CASSQSLAGGPVTYEQYF | 18 | TRBV4-2 | TRBD2 | TRBJ2-7 | .
TGTGCCAGCAGCTTAGGACTCTTGGACGAGCAGTACTTC | CASSLGLLDEQYF | 13 | TRBV7-3 | . | TRBJ2-7 | .
TGTGCCAGCAGCTTACAGGGAGGAGGAAACACCATATATTTT | CASSLQGGGNTIYF | 14 | TRBV7-8 | . | TRBJ1-3 | .
TGCAGCGTCGCTCCGACCTTGACAGGGTCCTCAGGCTACACCTTC | CSVAPTLTGSSGYTF | 15 | TRBV29-1 | TRBD1 | TRBJ1-2 | .
TGCGCCAGCAGCCCTGGACAGGGGAGCAGGGGAGTCTATGGCTACACCTTC | CASSPGQGSRGVYGYTF | 17 | TRBV5-1 | TRBD1 | TRBJ1-2 | .
TGTGCCAGTAGTATGCGGACAGGGCTGGACGATACGCAGTATTTT | CASSMRTGLDDTQYF | 15 | TRBV19 | TRBD1 | TRBJ2-3 | .
TGTGCCAGCAGCTCACAGGACATCTTAGGCTACACCTTC | CASSSQDILGYTF | 13 | TRBV5-6 | . | TRBJ1-2 | .
TGTGCCAGCAGAACCGTCAGGGGGACGCAGCCCCAGCATTTT | CASRTVRGTQPQHF | 14 | TRBV6-5 | TRBD1 | TRBJ1-5 | .
TGCAGCTTCAAAGGTGGAGGGAACAATGAGCAGTTCTTC | CSFKGGGNNEQFF | 13 | TRBV29-1 | . | TRBJ2-1 | few
TGTGCCTGCCGACAGGGGAACACTGAAGCTTTCTTT | CACRQGNTEAFF | 12 | TRBV30 | TRBD1 | TRBJ1-1 | many
TGTGCCAGCAGCCGACAGGGGGCTTACGAGCAGTACTTC | CASSRQGAYEQYF | 13 | TRBV27 | TRBD1 | TRBJ2-7 | few
TGTGCCAGCAGCTCCGGACAAGCCACTGAAGCTTTCTTT | CASSSGQATEAFF | 13 | TRBV7-3 | . | TRBJ1-1 | few
TGCAGCGTTGAAACACAAGCTGGACTAGCGGGAGATTGGGCCAAAAACATTCAGTACTTC | CSVETQAGLAGDWAKNIQYF | 20 | TRBV29-1 | TRBD2 | TRBJ2-4 | few
TGCAGCGTCACCGGGACAGGGGGCGAGCGTGGTGGCTACACCTTC | CSVTGTGGERGGYTF | 15 | TRBV29-1 | TRBD1 | TRBJ1-2 | many
TGCGCCAGCAGTCGAGACAGCCTTAACTACGAGCAGTACTTC | CASSRDSLNYEQYF | 14 | TRBV5-1 | . | TRBJ2-7 | .
TGTGCCAGCAGCTTAGCCCACTCCAAGTCCTACGAGCAGTACTTC | CASSLAHSKSYEQYF | 15 | TRBV7-3 | . | TRBJ2-7 | .
TGTGCCAGCCTCCCCGATGGGAGGGAAAATGAAAAACTGTTTTTT | CASLPDGRENEKLFF | 15 | TRBV7-9 | . | TRBJ1-4 | many
TGTGCCAGCAGCTGGGGGGAACGCTCCTACAATGAGCAGTTCTTC | CASSWGERSYNEQFF | 15 | TRBV5-8 | . | TRBJ2-1 | few
TGTGCCAGCAGTTACTCGTACAGGGGTAACACCGGGGAGCTGTTTTTT | CASSYSYRGNTGELFF | 16 | TRBV6-5 | TRBD1 | TRBJ2-2 | .
TGTGCCAGCAGTCCCCCGGGAGTTCTAGGCACAGATACGCAGTATTTT | CASSPPGVLGTDTQYF | 16 | TRBV28 | . | TRBJ2-3 | few
TGTGCCAGCACCCCCGGGATTAGCGGGATCACCGGGGAGCTGTTTTTT | CASTPGISGITGELFF | 16 | TRBV6-6 | TRBD2 | TRBJ2-2 | .
TGTGCCAGCAGTTCCCAGTCCGGGACTAGGGGCGAGCAGTACTTC | CASSSQSGTRGEQYF | 15 | TRBV2 | TRBD2 | TRBJ2-7 | .
TGTGCCAGCACCCGAACAGGGGGCGAGGATGAGCAGTTCTTC | CASTRTGGEDEQFF | 14 | TRBV25-1 | TRBD1 | TRBJ2-1 | .
TGTGCCAGTAGTCGACGGGAGTGGGATAACATTCAGTACTTC | CASSRREWDNIQYF | 14 | TRBV19 | . | TRBJ2-4 | once
TGTGCCAGCAGCGTAGTTTCGGGGAGAGCTAACTATGGCTACACCTTC | CASSVVSGRANYGYTF | 16 | TRBV9 | . | TRBJ1-2 | few
TGCAGCGTTGTCTGGGGGAGCGGGACTAGCACAGATACGCAGTATTTT | CSVVWGSGTSTDTQYF | 16 | TRBV29-1 | TRBD2 | TRBJ2-3 | few
TGTGCCAGCTCACTCGGACATATGAACACTGAAGCTTTCTTT | CASSLGHMNTEAFF | 14 | TRBV18 | . | TRBJ1-1 | .
TGTGCCAGCAGTGGCTGGGACAGCTCTGGGGCCAACGTCCTGACTTTC | CASSGWDSSGANVLTF | 16 | TRBV6-1 | TRBD1 | TRBJ2-6 | few
TGTGCCAGCACCCAGACAGGGGGCACGGGCTACACCTTC | CASTQTGGTGYTF | 13 | TRBV28 | TRBD1 | TRBJ1-2 | .
TGCGCCAGCAGCCCGTCAACTAGCGGGAGGCTGAATGAGCAGTTCTTC | CASSPSTSGRLNEQFF | 16 | TRBV4-1 | TRBD2 | TRBJ2-1 | few
TGCGCCAGCAGGTACGGGACAGCCCTCTCCAATGAGCAGTTCTTC | CASRYGTALSNEQFF | 15 | TRBV4-1 | TRBD1 | TRBJ2-1 | few